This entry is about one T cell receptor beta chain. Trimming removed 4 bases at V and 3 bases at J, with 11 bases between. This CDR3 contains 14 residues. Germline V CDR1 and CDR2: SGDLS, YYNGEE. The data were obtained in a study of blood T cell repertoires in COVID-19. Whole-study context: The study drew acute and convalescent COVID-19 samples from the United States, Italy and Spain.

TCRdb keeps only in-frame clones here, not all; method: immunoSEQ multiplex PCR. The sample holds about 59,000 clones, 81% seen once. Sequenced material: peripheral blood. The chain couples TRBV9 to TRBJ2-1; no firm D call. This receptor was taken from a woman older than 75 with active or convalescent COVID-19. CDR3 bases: TGTGCCAGCAGCTCTGACACATTCTACAATGAGCAGTTCTTC. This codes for CASSSDTFYNEQFF.